This TCR beta chain comes out of a study of siplizumab effects on memory and regulatory T cells. Points from the study as a whole: Naive T cell populations appeared to exhibit greater diversity than memory cells and appeared to be major alloresponse contributors. Siplizumab conditions gave an average of 68.8% Treg-derived mappable alloreactive CD4+ clones, versus around 27% for controls.

Concerning this clone itself: Its antigen is unknown.

Each sample yielded about 9.2 x 10^4 assayed TCR templates. Clones were read by immunoSEQ multiplex PCR, and TCRdb kept only the in-frame ones, dropping some. The table includes 70,000 or so clones, roughly 88% detected once. Germline-derived CDR1 and CDR2 are SGHTA and FQGTGA. The CDR3 runs 15 residues. V lost 0 bases to trimming and J lost 6 bases, with 12 bases between them. The chain uses TRBV7-3 and TRBJ2-1; D gene uncertain. The specimen sequenced was Tregs sorted from blood. This receptor was taken from a human donor in good health. For the CDR3, the DNA is TGTGCCAGCAGCTTAACCAGCGATCAGAGCAATGAGCAGTTCTTC. Protein: CASSLTSDQSNEQFF.